This TCR beta chain originates from a study of blood T cell repertoires in COVID-19. Across the study: There were acute and convalescent COVID-19 samples, and they came from the United States, Italy and Spain. PBMCs, B-cell-depleted T cells, or T cells provided the cDNA or gDNA that made up the material.

In the original workflow: How many nucleated cells were present was estimated from reference gene primer amplification. This table comes from immunoSEQ multiplex PCR, and its TCRdb copy is limited to in-frame clones, with some not included. From that table come the V and J calls and clone size; the DNA was used to work out D and trimming. The sample consists of about 54,000 clones, about nine tenths of them appearing once. J lost 2 bases, V lost 0 bases, and 6 bases had no gene match. This CDR3 is built from 17 residues. The germline V gene encodes CDR1 GTSNPN and CDR2 SVGIG (reference sequence). This TCR came from a man aged 50 to 60 with active COVID-19. The sample was peripheral blood. The chain uses TRBV30 and TRBJ2-4; 11 bases are shared with TRBD2. The CDR3 nucleotides are TGTGCCTGGAGTGTACTCATAGCGGGAGGGACCAAAAACATTCAGTACTTC. Amino acid sequence: CAWSVLIAGGTKNIQYF.